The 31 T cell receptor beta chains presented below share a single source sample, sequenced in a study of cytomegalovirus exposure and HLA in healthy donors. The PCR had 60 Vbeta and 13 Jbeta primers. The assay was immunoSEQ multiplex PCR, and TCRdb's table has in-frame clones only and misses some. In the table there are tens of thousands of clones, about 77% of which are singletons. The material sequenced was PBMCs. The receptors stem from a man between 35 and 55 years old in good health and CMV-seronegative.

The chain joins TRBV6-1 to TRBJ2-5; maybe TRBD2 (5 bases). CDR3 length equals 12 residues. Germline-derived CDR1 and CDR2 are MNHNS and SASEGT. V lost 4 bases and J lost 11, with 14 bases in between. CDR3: CASSVAGVGQYF. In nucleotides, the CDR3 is TGTGCCAGCAGTGTCGCGGGCGTCGGACAGTACTTC.

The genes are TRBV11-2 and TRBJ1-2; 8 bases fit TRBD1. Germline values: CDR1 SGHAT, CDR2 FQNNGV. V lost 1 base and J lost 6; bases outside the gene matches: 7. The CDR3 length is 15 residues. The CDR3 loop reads CASSLGPGGADGYTF. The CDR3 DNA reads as TGTGCCAGCAGCTTAGGTCCAGGGGGCGCGGATGGCTACACCTTC.

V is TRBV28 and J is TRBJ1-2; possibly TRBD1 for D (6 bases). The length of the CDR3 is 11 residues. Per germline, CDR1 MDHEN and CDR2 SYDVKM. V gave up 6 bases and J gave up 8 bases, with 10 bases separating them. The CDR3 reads CASRPRGGYTF. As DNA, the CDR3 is TGTGCCAGCAGGCCCAGGGGCGGCTACACCTTC.

CDR3 amino acids: CASSLVTVSYNEQFF. The CDR3 region has the DNA TGTGCCAGCAGCTTAGTTACAGTCTCCTACAATGAGCAGTTCTTC. The genes are TRBV7-6 and TRBJ2-1; no reliable D call. The germline V gene encodes CDR1 SGHVS and CDR2 FNYEAQ. This CDR3 contains 15 residues. V lost 1 base to trimming and J lost 0 bases, with 7 bases between them.

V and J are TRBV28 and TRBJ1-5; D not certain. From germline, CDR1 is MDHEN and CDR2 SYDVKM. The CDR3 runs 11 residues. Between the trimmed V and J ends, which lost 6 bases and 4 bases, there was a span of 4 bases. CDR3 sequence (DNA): TGTGCCAGCAGCTTTAATCAGCCCCAGCATTTT. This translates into CASSFNQPQHF.

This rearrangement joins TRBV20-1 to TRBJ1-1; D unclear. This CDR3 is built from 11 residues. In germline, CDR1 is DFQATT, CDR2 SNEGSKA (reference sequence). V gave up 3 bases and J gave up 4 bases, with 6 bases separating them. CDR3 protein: CSARRSTEAFF. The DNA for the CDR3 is TGCAGTGCTAGGAGGAGCACTGAAGCTTTCTTT.

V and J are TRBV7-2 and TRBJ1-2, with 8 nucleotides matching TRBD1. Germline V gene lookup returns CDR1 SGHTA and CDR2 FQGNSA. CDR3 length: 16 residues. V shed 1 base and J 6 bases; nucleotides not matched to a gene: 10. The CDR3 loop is CASSLGTRTGKNGYTF. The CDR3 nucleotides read TGTGCCAGCAGCTTAGGAACCCGGACAGGGAAAAATGGCTACACCTTC.

CDR3 residues: CASSALAGLEQYF. CDR3 in DNA: TGCGCCAGCAGCGCACTAGCGGGACTCGAGCAGTACTTC. V and J are TRBV4-1 and TRBJ2-7; 10 positions match TRBD2. Germline CDR1 is MGHRA and CDR2 is YSYEKL. The CDR3 spans 13 residues. The V segment lost 5 bases and the J segment 6 bases; nucleotides outside the gene matches: 4.

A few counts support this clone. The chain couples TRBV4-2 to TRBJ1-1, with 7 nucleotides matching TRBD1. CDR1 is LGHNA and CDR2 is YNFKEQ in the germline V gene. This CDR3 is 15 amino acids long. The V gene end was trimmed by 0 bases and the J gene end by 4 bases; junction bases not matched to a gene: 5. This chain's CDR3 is CASSQEGGKGTEAFF. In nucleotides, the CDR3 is TGTGCCAGCAGCCAAGAAGGGGGCAAGGGCACTGAAGCTTTCTTT.

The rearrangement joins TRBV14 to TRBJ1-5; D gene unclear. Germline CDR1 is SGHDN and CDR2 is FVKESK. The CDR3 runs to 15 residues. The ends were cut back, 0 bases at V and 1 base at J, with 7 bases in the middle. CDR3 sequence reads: CASSQEEVSNQPQHF. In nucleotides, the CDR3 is TGTGCCAGCAGCCAAGAAGAGGTCAGCAATCAGCCCCAGCATTTT.

CDR3: CASRQTSGANVLTF. The CDR3 coding sequence is TGTGCCAGCAGACAGACCTCTGGGGCCAACGTCCTGACTTTC. The chain has TRBV27 and TRBJ2-6; D unclear. There are 14 residues in the CDR3. The germline CDR1 and CDR2 sequences are MNHEY and SMNVEV (reference sequence). The ends were cut back, 6 bases at V and 0 bases at J, with 6 bases in the middle.

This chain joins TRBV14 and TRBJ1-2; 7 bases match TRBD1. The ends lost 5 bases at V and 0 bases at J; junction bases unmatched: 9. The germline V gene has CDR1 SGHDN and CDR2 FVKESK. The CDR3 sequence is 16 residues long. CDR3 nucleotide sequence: TGTGCCAGCAGCAGGACAGGCCTGGTTGCTAACTATGGCTACACCTTC. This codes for CASSRTGLVANYGYTF.

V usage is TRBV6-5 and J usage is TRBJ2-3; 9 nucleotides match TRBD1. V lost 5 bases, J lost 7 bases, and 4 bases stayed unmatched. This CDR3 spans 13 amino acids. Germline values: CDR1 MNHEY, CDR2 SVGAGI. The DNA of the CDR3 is TGTGCCAGCAGTCGACAGGGGGAACATACGCAGTATTTT. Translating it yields CASSRQGEHTQYF.

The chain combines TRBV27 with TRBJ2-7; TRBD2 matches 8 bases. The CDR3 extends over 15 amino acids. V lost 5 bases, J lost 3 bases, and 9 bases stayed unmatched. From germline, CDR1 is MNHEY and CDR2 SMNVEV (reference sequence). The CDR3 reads CASSAYSGAYYEQYF. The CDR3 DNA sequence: TGTGCCAGCAGTGCTTATAGCGGGGCTTACTACGAGCAGTACTTC.

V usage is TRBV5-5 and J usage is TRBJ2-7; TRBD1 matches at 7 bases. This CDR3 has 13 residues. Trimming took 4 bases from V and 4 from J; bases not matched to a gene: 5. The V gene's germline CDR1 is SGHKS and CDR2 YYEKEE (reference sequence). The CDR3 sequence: CASSLIRGYEQYF. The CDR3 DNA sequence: TGTGCCAGCAGCCTAATCAGGGGGTACGAGCAGTACTTC.

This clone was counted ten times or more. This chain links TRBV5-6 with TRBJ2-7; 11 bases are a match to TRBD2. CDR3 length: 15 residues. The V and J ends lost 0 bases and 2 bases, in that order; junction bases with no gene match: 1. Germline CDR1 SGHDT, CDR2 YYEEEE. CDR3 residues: CASSLGLAGTYEQYF. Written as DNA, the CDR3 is TGTGCCAGCAGCTTGGGACTAGCGGGGACCTACGAGCAGTACTTC. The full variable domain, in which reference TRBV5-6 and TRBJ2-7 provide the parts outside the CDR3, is DAGVTQSPTHLIKTRGQQVTLRCSPKSGHDTVSWYQQALGQGPQFIFQYYEEEERQRGNFPDRFSGHQFPNYSSELNVNALLLGDSALYLCASSLGLAGTYEQYFGPGTRLTVT.

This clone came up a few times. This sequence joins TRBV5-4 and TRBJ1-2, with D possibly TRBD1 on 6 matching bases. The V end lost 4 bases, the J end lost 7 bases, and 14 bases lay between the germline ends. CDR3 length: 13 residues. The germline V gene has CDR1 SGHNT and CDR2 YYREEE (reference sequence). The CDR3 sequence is CASSADSRGGYTF. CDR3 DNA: TGTGCCAGCAGCGCCGACTCCAGGGGTGGCTACACCTTC.

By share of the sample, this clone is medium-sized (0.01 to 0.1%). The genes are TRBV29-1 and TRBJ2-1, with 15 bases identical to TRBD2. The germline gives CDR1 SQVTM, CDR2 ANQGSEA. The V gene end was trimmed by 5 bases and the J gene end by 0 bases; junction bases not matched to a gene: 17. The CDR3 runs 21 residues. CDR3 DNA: TGCAGCGTTCTGGGACTAGCGGGGGGAGGGCACACAAGGAGCTCCTACAATGAGCAGTTCTTC. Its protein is CSVLGLAGGGHTRSSYNEQFF.

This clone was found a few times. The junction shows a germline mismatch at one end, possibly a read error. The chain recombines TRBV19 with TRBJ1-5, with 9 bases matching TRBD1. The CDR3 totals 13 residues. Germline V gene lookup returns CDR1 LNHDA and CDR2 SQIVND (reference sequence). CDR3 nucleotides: TGTGCTAGTACAGTGACAGGGGGTCAGCCCCAGCATTTT. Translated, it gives CASTVTGGQPQHF.

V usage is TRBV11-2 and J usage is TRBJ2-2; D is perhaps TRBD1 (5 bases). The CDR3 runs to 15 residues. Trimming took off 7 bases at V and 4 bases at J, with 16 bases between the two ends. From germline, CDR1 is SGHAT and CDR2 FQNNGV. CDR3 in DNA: TGTGCCAGCACCCTTAGCAGGGCGTCCACCGGGGAGCTGTTTTTT. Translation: CASTLSRASTGELFF.

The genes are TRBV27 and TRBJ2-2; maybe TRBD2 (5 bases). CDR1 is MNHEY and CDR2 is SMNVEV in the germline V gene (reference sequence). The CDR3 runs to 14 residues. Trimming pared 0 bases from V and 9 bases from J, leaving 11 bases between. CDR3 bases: TGTGCCAGCAGTTTATCACGCGGGCCGAGGGAGCTGTTTTTT. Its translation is CASSLSRGPRELFF.

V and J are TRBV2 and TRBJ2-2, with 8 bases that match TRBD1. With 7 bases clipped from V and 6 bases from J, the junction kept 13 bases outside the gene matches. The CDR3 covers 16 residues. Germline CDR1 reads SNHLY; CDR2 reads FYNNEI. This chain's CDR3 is CASTLGTGGPPGELFF. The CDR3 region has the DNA TGTGCCAGCACATTAGGAACAGGGGGACCGCCCGGGGAGCTGTTTTTT.

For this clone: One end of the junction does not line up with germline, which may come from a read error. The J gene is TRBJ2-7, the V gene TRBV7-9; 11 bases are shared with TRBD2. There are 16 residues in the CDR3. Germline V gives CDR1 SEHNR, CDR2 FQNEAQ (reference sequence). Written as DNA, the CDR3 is TGTTCCAGCAGCCCCTCTAGCGGGGGGCCTGCCTACGAGCAGTACTTC. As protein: CSSSPSSGGPAYEQYF.

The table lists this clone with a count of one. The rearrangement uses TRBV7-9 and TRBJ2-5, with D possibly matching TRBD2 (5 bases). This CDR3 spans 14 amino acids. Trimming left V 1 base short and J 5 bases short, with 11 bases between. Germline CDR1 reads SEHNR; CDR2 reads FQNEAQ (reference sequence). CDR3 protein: CASSLDPPGETQYF. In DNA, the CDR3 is TGTGCCAGCAGCTTAGATCCCCCGGGGGAGACCCAGTACTTC.

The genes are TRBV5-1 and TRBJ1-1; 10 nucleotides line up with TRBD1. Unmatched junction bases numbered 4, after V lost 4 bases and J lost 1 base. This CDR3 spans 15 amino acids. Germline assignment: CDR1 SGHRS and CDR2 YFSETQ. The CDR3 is CASSVRTGGNTEAFF. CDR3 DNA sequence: TGCGCCAGCAGCGTTCGGACAGGGGGGAACACTGAAGCTTTCTTT.

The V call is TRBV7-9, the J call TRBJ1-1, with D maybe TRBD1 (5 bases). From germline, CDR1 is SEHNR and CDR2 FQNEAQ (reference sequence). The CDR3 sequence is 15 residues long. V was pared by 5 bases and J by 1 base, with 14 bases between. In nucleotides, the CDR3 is TGTGCCAGCAGCGGGGGGGTAACAAGGAACACTGAAGCTTTCTTT. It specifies CASSGGVTRNTEAFF.

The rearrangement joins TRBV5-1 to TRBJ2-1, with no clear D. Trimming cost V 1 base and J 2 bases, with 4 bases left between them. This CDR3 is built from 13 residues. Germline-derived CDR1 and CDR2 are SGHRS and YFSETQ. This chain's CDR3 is CASSLTAYNEQFF. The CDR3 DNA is TGCGCCAGCAGCTTGACAGCCTACAATGAGCAGTTCTTC.

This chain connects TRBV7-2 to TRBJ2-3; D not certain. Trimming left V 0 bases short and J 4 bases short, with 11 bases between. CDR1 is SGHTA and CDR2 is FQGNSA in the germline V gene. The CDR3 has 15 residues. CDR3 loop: CASSLAPARADTQYF. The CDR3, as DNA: TGTGCCAGCAGCTTAGCCCCGGCCCGGGCAGATACGCAGTATTTT.

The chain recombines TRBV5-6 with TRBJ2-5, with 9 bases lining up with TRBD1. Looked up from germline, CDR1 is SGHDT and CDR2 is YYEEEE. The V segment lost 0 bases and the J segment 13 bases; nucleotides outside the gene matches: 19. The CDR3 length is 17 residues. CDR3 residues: CASSLERDRDRAQPTYF. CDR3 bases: TGTGCCAGCAGCTTGGAGAGGGACAGGGATCGGGCCCAGCCGACGTACTTC.

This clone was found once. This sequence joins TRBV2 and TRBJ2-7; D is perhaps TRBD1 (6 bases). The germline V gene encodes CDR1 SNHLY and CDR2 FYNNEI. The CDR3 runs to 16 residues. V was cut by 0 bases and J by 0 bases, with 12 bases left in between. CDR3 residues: CASSEAITGISYEQYF. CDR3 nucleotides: TGTGCCAGCAGTGAAGCCATCACAGGGATCTCCTACGAGCAGTACTTC. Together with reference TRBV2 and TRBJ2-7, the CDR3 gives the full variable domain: EPEVTQTPSHQVTQMGQEVILRCVPISNHLYFYWYRQILGQKVEFLVSFYNNEISEKSEIFDDQFSVERPDGSNFTLKIRSTKLEDSAMYFCASSEAITGISYEQYFGPGTRLTVT.

The CDR3 region has the DNA TGTGCCAGCAGCTTGGAGAGGGGGGGTGAGCAGTACTTC. It codes for CASSLERGGEQYF. V usage is TRBV5-4 and J usage is TRBJ2-5, with D possibly matching TRBD2 (7 bases). Germline loops: CDR1 SGHNT, CDR2 YYREEE (reference sequence). This CDR3 comprises 13 residues. With 0 bases removed from V and 11 bases from J, the gap between germline ends came to 14 bases.